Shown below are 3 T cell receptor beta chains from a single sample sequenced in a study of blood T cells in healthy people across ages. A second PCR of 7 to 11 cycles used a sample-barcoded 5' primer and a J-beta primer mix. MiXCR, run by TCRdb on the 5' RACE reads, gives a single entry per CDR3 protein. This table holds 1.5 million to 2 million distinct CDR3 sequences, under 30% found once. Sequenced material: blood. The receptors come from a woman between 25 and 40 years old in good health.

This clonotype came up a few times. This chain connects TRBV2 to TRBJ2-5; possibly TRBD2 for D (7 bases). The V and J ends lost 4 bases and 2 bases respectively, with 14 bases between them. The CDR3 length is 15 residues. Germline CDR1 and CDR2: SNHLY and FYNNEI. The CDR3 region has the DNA TGTGCCAGCAGTGTGGAGCGGGGACAACAAGAGACCCAGTACTTC. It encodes CASSVERGQQETQYF.

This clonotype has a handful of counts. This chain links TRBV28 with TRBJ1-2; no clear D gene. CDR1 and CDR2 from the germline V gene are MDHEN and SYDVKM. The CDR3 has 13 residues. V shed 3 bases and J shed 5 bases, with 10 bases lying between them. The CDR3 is CASSFLGPYGYTF. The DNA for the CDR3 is TGTGCCAGCAGTTTTCTTGGACCATATGGCTACACCTTC.

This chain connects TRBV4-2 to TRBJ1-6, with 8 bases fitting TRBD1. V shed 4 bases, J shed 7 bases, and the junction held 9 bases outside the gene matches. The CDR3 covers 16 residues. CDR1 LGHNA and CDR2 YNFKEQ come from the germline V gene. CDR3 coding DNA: TGTGCCAGCAGCCCGATGGGGACAGGTGTGAATTCACCCCTCCACTTT. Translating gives CASSPMGTGVNSPLHF.